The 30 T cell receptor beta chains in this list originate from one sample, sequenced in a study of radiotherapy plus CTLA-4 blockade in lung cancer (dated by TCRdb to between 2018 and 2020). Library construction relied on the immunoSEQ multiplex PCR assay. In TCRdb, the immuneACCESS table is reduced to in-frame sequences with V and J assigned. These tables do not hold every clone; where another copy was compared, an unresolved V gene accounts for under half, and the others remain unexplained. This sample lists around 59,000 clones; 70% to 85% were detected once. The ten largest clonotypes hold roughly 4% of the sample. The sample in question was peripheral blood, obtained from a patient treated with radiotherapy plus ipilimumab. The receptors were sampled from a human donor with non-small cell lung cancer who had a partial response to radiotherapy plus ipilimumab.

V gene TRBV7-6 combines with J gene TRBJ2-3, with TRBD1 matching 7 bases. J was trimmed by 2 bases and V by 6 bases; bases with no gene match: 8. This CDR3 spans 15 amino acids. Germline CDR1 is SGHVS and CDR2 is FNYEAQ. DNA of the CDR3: TGTGCCAGCAGTTTACTCGGGACAGACACAGATACGCAGTATTTT. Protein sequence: CASSLLGTDTDTQYF.

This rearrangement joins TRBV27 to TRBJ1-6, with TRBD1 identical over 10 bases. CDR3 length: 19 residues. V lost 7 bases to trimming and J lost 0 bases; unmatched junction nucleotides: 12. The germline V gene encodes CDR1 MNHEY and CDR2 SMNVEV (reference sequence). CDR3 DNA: TGTGCCAGCACCCATAGGCCGGGACAGGGGTTCTCCTATAATTCACCCCTCCACTTT. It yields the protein CASTHRPGQGFSYNSPLHF.

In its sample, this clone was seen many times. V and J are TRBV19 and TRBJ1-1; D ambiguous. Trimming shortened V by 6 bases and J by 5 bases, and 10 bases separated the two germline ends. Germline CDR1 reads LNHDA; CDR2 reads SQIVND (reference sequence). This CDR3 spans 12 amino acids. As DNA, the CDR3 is TGTGCCAGTAGCATGGCCGGGACTGAAGCTTTCTTT. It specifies CASSMAGTEAFF.

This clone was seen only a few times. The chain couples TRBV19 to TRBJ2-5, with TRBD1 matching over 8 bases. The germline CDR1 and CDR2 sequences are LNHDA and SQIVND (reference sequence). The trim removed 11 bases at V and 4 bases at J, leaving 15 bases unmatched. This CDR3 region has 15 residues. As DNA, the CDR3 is TGTGCCGCAATGGTGACAGGGGCAAAGGGAGAGACCCAGTACTTC. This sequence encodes CAAMVTGAKGETQYF.

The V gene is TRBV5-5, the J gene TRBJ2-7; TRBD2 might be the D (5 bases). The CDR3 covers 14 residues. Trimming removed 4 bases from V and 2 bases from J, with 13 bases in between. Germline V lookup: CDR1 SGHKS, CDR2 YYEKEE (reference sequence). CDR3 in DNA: TGTGCCAGCAGCCCCGCTACTAGTCCCTACGAGCAGTACTTC. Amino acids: CASSPATSPYEQYF.

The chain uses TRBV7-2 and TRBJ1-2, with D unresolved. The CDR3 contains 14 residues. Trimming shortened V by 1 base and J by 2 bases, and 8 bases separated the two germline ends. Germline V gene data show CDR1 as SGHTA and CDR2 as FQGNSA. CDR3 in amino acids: CASSLDQENYGYTF. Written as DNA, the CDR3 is TGTGCCAGCAGCTTAGATCAGGAAAACTATGGCTACACCTTC. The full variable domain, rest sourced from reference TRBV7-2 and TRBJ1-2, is GAGVSQSPSNKVTEKGKDVELRCDPISGHTALYWYRQSLGQGLEFLIYFQGNSAPDKSGLPSDRFSAERTGGSVSTLTIQRTQQEDSAVYLCASSLDQENYGYTFGSGTRLTVV.

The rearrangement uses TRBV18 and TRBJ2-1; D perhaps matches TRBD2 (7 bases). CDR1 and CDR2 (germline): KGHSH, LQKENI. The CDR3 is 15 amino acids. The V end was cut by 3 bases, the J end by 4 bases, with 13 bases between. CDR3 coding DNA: TGTGCCAGCTCACCTAGGGGGGGCGTTTACAATGAGCAGTTCTTC. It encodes CASSPRGGVYNEQFF.

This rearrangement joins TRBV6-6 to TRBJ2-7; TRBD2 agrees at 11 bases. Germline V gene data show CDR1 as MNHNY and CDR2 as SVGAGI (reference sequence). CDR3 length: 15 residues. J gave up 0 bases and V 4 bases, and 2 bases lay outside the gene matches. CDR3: CASSSSGGPSYEQYF. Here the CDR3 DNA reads TGTGCCAGCAGTTCTAGCGGGGGGCCCTCCTACGAGCAGTACTTC.

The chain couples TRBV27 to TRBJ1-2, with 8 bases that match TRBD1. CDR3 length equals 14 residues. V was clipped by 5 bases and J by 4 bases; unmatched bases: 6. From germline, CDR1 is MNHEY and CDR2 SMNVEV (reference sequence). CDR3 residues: CASSQGARGYGYTF. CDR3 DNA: TGTGCCAGCAGTCAGGGGGCCCGGGGCTATGGCTACACCTTC.

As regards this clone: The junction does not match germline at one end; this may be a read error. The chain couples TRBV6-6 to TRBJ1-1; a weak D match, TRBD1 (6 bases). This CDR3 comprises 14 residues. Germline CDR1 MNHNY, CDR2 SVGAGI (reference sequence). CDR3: CASSAQGLKTEAFF. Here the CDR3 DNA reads TGTGCCAGCAGTGCCCAGGGGTTGAAGACTGAAGCTTTCTTT.

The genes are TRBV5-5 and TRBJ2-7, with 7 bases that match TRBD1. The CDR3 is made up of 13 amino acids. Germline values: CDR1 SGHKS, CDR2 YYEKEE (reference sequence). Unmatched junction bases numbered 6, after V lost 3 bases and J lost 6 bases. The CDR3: CASSSPPGGEQYF. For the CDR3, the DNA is TGTGCCAGCAGCTCCCCTCCAGGGGGCGAGCAGTACTTC.

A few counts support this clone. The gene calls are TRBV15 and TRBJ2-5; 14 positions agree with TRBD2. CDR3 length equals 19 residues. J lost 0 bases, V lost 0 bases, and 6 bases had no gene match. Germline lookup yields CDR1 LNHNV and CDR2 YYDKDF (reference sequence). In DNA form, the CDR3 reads TGTGCCACCAGCAGAGATCCGTGGACTAGCGGGGGGTACCAAGAGACCCAGTACTTC. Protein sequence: CATSRDPWTSGGYQETQYF. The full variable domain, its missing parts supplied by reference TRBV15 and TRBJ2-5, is DAMVIQNPRYQVTQFGKPVTLSCSQTLNHNVMYWYQQKSSQAPKLLFHYYDKDFNNEADTPDNFQSRRPNTSFCFLDIRSPGLGDTAMYLCATSRDPWTSGGYQETQYFGPGTRLLVL.

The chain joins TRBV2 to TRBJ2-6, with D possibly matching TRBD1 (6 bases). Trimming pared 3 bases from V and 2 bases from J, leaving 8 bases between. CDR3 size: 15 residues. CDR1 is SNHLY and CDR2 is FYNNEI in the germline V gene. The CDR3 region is CASSDWTAGANVLTF. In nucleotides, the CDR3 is TGTGCCAGCAGTGATTGGACAGCTGGGGCCAACGTCCTGACTTTC. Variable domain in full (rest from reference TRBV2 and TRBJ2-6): EPEVTQTPSHQVTQMGQEVILRCVPISNHLYFYWYRQILGQKVEFLVSFYNNEISEKSEIFDDQFSVERPDGSNFTLKIRSTKLEDSAMYFCASSDWTAGANVLTFGAGSRLTVL.

CDR3 nucleotide sequence: TGTGCCAGCAGCCCTCATGGGCCTACGAACACTGAAGCTTTCTTT. Its translation is CASSPHGPTNTEAFF. The rearrangement joins TRBV9 to TRBJ1-1; D is ambiguous. Trimming removed 4 bases from V and 1 base from J, with 14 bases in between. This CDR3 has 15 residues. Germline CDR1 reads SGDLS; CDR2 reads YYNGEE.

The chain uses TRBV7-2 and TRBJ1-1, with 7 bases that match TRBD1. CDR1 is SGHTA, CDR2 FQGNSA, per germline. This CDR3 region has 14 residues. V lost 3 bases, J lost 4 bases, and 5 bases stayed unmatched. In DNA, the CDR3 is TGTGCCAGCAGCTTGGGTCGACAGGGCACTGAAGCTTTCTTT. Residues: CASSLGRQGTEAFF.

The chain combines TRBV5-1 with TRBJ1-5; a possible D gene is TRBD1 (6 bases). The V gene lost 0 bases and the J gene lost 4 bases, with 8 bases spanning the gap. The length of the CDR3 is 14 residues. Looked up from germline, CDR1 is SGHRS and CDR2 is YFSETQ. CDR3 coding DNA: TGCGCCAGCAGCTTGGAAGGACAGAATCAGCCCCAGCATTTT. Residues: CASSLEGQNQPQHF.

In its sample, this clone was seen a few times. The CDR3 sequence is CASSLIPGQGALNEQFF. DNA of the CDR3: TGTGCCAGCAGCCTTATACCGGGACAGGGGGCGTTGAATGAGCAGTTCTTC. This chain connects TRBV7-9 to TRBJ2-1, with 12 positions matching TRBD1. The CDR3 totals 17 residues. Unmatched junction bases numbered 12, after V lost 5 bases and J lost 7 bases. The germline gives CDR1 SEHNR, CDR2 FQNEAQ (reference sequence).

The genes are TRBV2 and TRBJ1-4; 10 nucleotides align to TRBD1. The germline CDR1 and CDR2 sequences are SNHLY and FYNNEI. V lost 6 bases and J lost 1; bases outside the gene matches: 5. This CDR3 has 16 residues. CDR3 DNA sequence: TGTGCCAGCAGCAGAGACAGGGGGCGAACTAATGAAAAACTGTTTTTT. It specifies CASSRDRGRTNEKLFF.

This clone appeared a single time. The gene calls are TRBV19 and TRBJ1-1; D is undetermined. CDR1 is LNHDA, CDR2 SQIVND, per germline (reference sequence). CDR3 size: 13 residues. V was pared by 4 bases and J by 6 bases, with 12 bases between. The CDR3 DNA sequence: TGTGCCAGTAGTACGCTTCTAACCCCTGAAGCTTTCTTT. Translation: CASSTLLTPEAFF.

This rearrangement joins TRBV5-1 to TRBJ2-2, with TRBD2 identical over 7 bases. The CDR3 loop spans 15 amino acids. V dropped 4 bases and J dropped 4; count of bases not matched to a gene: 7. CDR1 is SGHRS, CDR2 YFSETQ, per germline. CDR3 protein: CASSPGLVLTGELFF. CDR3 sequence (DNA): TGCGCCAGCAGCCCAGGACTAGTCCTCACCGGGGAGCTGTTTTTT. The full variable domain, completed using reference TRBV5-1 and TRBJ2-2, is KAGVTQTPRYLIKTRGQQVTLSCSPISGHRSVSWYQQTPGQGLQFLFEYFSETQRNKGNFPGRFSGRQFSNSRSEMNVSTLELGDSALYLCASSPGLVLTGELFFGEGSRLTVL.

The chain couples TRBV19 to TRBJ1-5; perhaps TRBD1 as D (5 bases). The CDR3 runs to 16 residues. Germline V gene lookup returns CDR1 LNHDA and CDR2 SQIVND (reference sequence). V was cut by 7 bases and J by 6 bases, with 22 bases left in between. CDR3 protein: CASTSLWTGGIQPQHF. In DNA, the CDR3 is TGTGCCAGTACTAGCTTGTGGACGGGGGGGATTCAGCCCCAGCATTTT. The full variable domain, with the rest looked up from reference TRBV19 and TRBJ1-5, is DGGITQSPKYLFRKEGQNVTLSCEQNLNHDAMYWYRQDPGQGLRLIYYSQIVNDFQKGDIAEGYSVSREKKESFPLTVTSAQKNPTAFYLCASTSLWTGGIQPQHFGDGTRLSIL.

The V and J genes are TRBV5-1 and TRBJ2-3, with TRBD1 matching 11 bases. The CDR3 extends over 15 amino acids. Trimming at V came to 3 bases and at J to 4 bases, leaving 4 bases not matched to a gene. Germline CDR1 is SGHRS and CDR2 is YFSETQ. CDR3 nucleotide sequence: TGCGCCAGCAGCTGGGGGGACAGGGGGTCAGATACGCAGTATTTT. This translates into CASSWGDRGSDTQYF. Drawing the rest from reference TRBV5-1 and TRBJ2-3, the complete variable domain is KAGVTQTPRYLIKTRGQQVTLSCSPISGHRSVSWYQQTPGQGLQFLFEYFSETQRNKGNFPGRFSGRQFSNSRSEMNVSTLELGDSALYLCASSWGDRGSDTQYFGPGTRLTVL.

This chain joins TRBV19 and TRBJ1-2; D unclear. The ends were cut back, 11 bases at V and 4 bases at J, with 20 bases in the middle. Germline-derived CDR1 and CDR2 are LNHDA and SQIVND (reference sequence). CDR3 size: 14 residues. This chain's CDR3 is CAGTTQDSGYGYTF. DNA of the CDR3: TGTGCCGGTACCACGCAAGATTCAGGCTATGGCTACACCTTC. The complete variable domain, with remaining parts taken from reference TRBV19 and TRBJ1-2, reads DGGITQSPKYLFRKEGQNVTLSCEQNLNHDAMYWYRQDPGQGLRLIYYSQIVNDFQKGDIAEGYSVSREKKESFPLTVTSAQKNPTAFYLCAGTTQDSGYGYTFGSGTRLTVV.

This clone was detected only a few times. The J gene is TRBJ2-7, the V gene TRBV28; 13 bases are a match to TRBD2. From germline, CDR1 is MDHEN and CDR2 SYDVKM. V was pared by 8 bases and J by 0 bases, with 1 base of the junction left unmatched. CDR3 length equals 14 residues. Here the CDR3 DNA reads TGTGCCAGCCGGACTAGCGGGGGCTCCTACGAGCAGTACTTC. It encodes CASRTSGGSYEQYF.

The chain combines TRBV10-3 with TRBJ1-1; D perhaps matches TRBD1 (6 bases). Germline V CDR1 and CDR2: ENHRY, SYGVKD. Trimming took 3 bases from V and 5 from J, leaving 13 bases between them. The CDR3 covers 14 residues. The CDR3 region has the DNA TGTGCCATCAGTGATTTCAGGGGACGGACTGAAGCTTTCTTT. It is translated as CAISDFRGRTEAFF.

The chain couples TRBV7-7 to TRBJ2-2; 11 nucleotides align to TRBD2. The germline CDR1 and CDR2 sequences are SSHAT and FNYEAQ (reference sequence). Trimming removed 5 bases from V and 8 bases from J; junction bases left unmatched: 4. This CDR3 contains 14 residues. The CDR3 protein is CASSRRLAGGELFF. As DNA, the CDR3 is TGTGCCAGCAGCCGGAGACTAGCGGGGGGGGAGCTGTTTTTT.

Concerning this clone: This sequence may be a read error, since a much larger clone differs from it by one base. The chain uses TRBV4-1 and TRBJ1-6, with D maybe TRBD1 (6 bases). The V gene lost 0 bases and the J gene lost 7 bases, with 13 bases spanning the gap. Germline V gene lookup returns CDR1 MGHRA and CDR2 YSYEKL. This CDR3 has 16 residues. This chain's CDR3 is CASSQDVGAANSPLHF. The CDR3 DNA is TGCGCCAGCAGCCAAGATGTGGGGGCAGCAAATTCACCCCTCCACTTT.

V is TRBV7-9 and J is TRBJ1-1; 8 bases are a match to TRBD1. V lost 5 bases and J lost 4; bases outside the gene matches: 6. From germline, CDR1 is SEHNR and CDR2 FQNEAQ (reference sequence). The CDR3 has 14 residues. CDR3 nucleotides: TGTGCCAGCAGCCGAACAGGGGGGGGCACTGAAGCTTTCTTT. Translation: CASSRTGGGTEAFF.

CDR3 bases: TGTGCCAGCAGTTATCGACAGGGCTCCTACGAGCAGTACTTC. Translation gives CASSYRQGSYEQYF. The chain couples TRBV5-5 to TRBJ2-7; 7 nucleotides match TRBD1. Trimming cost V 5 bases and J 0 bases; bases outside gene matches: 5. This CDR3 has 14 residues. Germline lookup yields CDR1 SGHKS and CDR2 YYEKEE (reference sequence).

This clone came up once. The CDR3 DNA reads as TGTGCCAGCAGCCTCACAGGGGGGACTGAAGCTTTCTTT. The encoded protein is CASSLTGGTEAFF. The gene calls are TRBV11-2 and TRBJ1-1; 8 bases agree with TRBD1. In germline, CDR1 is SGHAT, CDR2 FQNNGV. The CDR3 length is 13 residues. The ends lost 5 bases at V and 5 bases at J; junction bases unmatched: 4. Using reference TRBV11-2 and TRBJ1-1 for the parts outside the CDR3, the full variable domain is EAGVAQSPRYKIIEKRQSVAFWCNPISGHATLYWYQQILGQGPKLLIQFQNNGVVDDSQLPKDRFSAERLKGVDSTLKIQPAKLEDSAVYLCASSLTGGTEAFFGQGTRLTVV.